This T cell receptor (beta chain) was sequenced during a study of blood T cell repertoires in COVID-19. With 7 bases removed from V and 8 bases from J, the gap between germline ends came to 15 bases. This CDR3 has 13 amino acids. The germline V gene has CDR1 WNHNN and CDR2 SYGVQD (reference sequence). Some clones are missing from TCRdb's copy, which holds only in-frame ones; the method was immunoSEQ multiplex PCR. The sample holds over 250,000 clones; about 88% are singletons and the top ten take 2.5% to 3.5%. The sequence derives from a woman aged 50 to 65 who had recovered from COVID-19. The V gene is TRBV10-1, the J gene TRBJ1-3; D unresolved. Sequences were obtained from PBMCs or T cells enriched from blood (not recorded which). CDR3 DNA: TGCGCCAGCACGTGTCGGGTATGGTACACCATATATTTT. The encoded protein is CASTCRVWYTIYF.